The 28 T cell receptor beta chains given below trace back to one sample, sequenced in a study of a mutant IDH1 vaccine in newly diagnosed glioma. Time point specified: baseline, week 1 (first vaccination visit). The sample's treatment: pre-vaccination baseline after standard-of-care therapy. Using immunoSEQ multiplex PCR, the repertoire was profiled, and TCRdb retains in-frame clones only, with some absent. The sample carries under 90,000 clones, around 74% recorded once. This material consisted of PBMCs, taken from a glioma patient treated with radiotherapy, temozolomide or both. These receptor sequences come from a middle-aged man with glioma.

This chain links TRBV5-1 with TRBJ1-6; 8 positions match TRBD1. Germline V gene data show CDR1 as SGHRS and CDR2 as YFSETQ. This CDR3 region has 14 residues. The J segment lost 10 bases and the V segment lost 4 bases, leaving 7 bases of the junction unmatched. CDR3 coding DNA: TGCGCCAGCAGCCAGACAGGGGTCGACTCACCCCTCCACTTT. This translates into CASSQTGVDSPLHF.

V and J are TRBV5-4 and TRBJ1-2, with 8 bases that match TRBD1. V shed 9 bases, J shed 2 bases, and the junction held 12 bases outside the gene matches. Germline V CDR1 and CDR2: SGHNT, YYREEE (reference sequence). There are 15 residues in the CDR3. The CDR3 spells CAITGGKSGNYGYTF. The CDR3 DNA reads TGTGCCATTACAGGGGGAAAATCGGGGAACTATGGCTACACCTTC.

In its sample, this clone was seen a few times. The chain carries TRBV25-1 and TRBJ1-5, with D hard to call. Germline CDR1 and CDR2: MGHDK and SYGVNS. V lost 4 bases and J lost 4, with 5 bases in between. This CDR3 comprises 12 residues. This chain's CDR3 is CASSVGNQPQHF. In nucleotides, the CDR3 is TGTGCCAGCAGTGTGGGGAATCAGCCCCAGCATTTT.

The chain is built from TRBV5-1 and TRBJ2-1; D gene ambiguous. Germline CDR1 is SGHRS and CDR2 is YFSETQ. V lost 4 bases to trimming and J lost 2 bases, with 10 bases between them. The CDR3 extends over 14 amino acids. In DNA form, the CDR3 reads TGCGCCAGCAGCCCCGCGCGCACCTACAATGAGCAGTTCTTC. Residues: CASSPARTYNEQFF.

The CDR3 DNA is TGTGCCAGCAGAACAGGAAAGGGAAAAAACACTGAAGCTTTCTTT. This sequence encodes CASRTGKGKNTEAFF. V usage is TRBV6-1 and J usage is TRBJ1-1, with D possibly matching TRBD1 (5 bases). The V end lost 6 bases, the J end lost 2 bases, and 16 bases lay between the germline ends. CDR1 MNHNS and CDR2 SASEGT come from the germline V gene. The CDR3 runs 15 residues.

The chain links TRBV9 to TRBJ2-1, with 12 bases aligning to TRBD1. Per germline, CDR1 SGDLS and CDR2 YYNGEE. The CDR3 is made up of 16 amino acids. V dropped 0 bases and J dropped 7; count of bases not matched to a gene: 5. CDR3 DNA sequence: TGTGCCAGCAGCGTAGGGGGACAGGGGGCGCTTAATGAGCAGTTCTTC. Protein product: CASSVGGQGALNEQFF.

This clone was found once. The gene calls are TRBV7-2 and TRBJ1-1; tentative D call: TRBD1 (5 bases). Per the germline V gene, CDR1 is SGHTA and CDR2 is FQGNSA. This CDR3 comprises 14 residues. Trimming removed 1 base from V and 6 bases from J, with 12 bases in between. The CDR3 region has the DNA TGTGCCAGCAGCTTAGAAGGGGCTGGCGCTGAAGCTTTCTTT. It codes for CASSLEGAGAEAFF.

This chain links TRBV5-1 with TRBJ2-5, with 9 bases lining up with TRBD2. The junction had 6 bases not matched to a gene; V was cut back by 2 bases and J by 4 bases. Germline-derived CDR1 and CDR2 are SGHRS and YFSETQ. The CDR3 is 15 amino acids. For the CDR3, the DNA is TGCGCCAGCAGCTTTGGGCGGGGGGGCGCAGAGACCCAGTACTTC. Residues: CASSFGRGGAETQYF. Looking up the rest from reference TRBV5-1 and TRBJ2-5 gives the full variable domain: KAGVTQTPRYLIKTRGQQVTLSCSPISGHRSVSWYQQTPGQGLQFLFEYFSETQRNKGNFPGRFSGRQFSNSRSEMNVSTLELGDSALYLCASSFGRGGAETQYFGPGTRLLVL.

Concerning this clone itself: Other DNA sequences in this sample translate to the same CDR3. This chain connects TRBV19 to TRBJ1-1; 7 positions agree with TRBD1. Germline lookup yields CDR1 LNHDA and CDR2 SQIVND (reference sequence). Trimming took 4 bases from V and 2 from J; bases not matched to a gene: 7. The CDR3 is 15 residues long. This chain's CDR3 is CASSTRQGGNTEAFF. Here the CDR3 DNA reads TGTGCCAGTAGTACCCGACAGGGCGGTAACACTGAAGCTTTCTTT. Complete variable domain (other parts from reference TRBV19 and TRBJ1-1): DGGITQSPKYLFRKEGQNVTLSCEQNLNHDAMYWYRQDPGQGLRLIYYSQIVNDFQKGDIAEGYSVSREKKESFPLTVTSAQKNPTAFYLCASSTRQGGNTEAFFGQGTRLTVV.

The V gene is TRBV6-1, the J gene TRBJ2-7, with D possibly matching TRBD2 (5 bases). The ends were cut back, 8 bases at V and 5 bases at J, with 16 bases in the middle. Germline V gene lookup returns CDR1 MNHNS and CDR2 SASEGT. The CDR3 is 13 amino acids. This CDR3 is CASCFAGGDEQYF. The DNA of the CDR3 is TGTGCCAGCTGCTTCGCGGGCGGCGACGAGCAGTACTTC.

The rearrangement joins TRBV7-6 to TRBJ1-2; 9 bases match TRBD1. The CDR3 runs to 14 residues. The trim removed 5 bases at V and 7 bases at J, leaving 8 bases unmatched. The germline V gene has CDR1 SGHVS and CDR2 FNYEAQ. This chain's CDR3 is CASSPRTGETGYTF. The CDR3 DNA sequence: TGTGCCAGCAGCCCAAGGACAGGGGAGACTGGCTACACCTTC.

About this clone: Additional DNA sequences in this sample encode the identical CDR3. The chain has TRBV6-5 and TRBJ1-6; weak D call: TRBD1 (6 bases). Trimming pared 5 bases from V and 5 bases from J, leaving 10 bases between. Germline lookup yields CDR1 MNHEY and CDR2 SVGAGI. CDR3 size: 14 residues. CDR3 bases: TGTGCCAGCAGTCTGACAGGAAATAATTCACCCCTCCACTTT. Protein: CASSLTGNNSPLHF.

The chain joins TRBV19 to TRBJ1-5; no definite D call. Looked up from germline, CDR1 is LNHDA and CDR2 is SQIVND (reference sequence). The CDR3 is 13 residues long. Trimming removed 5 bases at V and 4 bases at J, with 9 bases between. Here the CDR3 reads CASSWNINQPQHF. DNA for the CDR3: TGTGCCAGTAGTTGGAACATTAATCAGCCCCAGCATTTT.

V and J are TRBV12-5 and TRBJ2-5; D is tentatively TRBD1 or TRBD2 (6 bases each). The V end lost 6 bases, the J end lost 1 base, and 18 bases lay between the germline ends. This CDR3 has 16 amino acids. Germline assignment: CDR1 LGHNT and CDR2 FRNRAP. CDR3 region: CASGRGAGGGQETQYF. CDR3 DNA: TGTGCTAGTGGGAGGGGGGCAGGAGGGGGCCAAGAGACCCAGTACTTC.

This clone was counted once. The gene calls are TRBV9 and TRBJ2-7; D may match TRBD1 or TRBD2 (5 bases each). Trimming shortened V by 7 bases and J by 6 bases, and 17 bases separated the two germline ends. CDR3 length: 13 amino acids. The germline V gene encodes CDR1 SGDLS and CDR2 YYNGEE. CDR3 region: CASSGLGSGEQYF. The DNA for the CDR3 is TGTGCCAGCTCGGGGCTGGGGTCAGGCGAGCAGTACTTC.

This clone showed up just a few times. The chain combines TRBV30 with TRBJ1-1, with 7 bases that match TRBD1. This CDR3 has 12 amino acids. V was clipped by 7 bases and J by 2 bases; unmatched bases: 4. Germline V lookup: CDR1 GTSNPN, CDR2 SVGIG (reference sequence). The CDR3 region is CALDRLNTEAFF. For the CDR3, the DNA is TGTGCCTTGGACAGGTTAAACACTGAAGCTTTCTTT.

V usage is TRBV19 and J usage is TRBJ1-1, with no clear D. Trimming took off 3 bases at V and 0 bases at J, with 5 bases between the two ends. This CDR3 is built from 13 residues. From germline, CDR1 is LNHDA and CDR2 SQIVND (reference sequence). The CDR3, as DNA: TGTGCCAGTAGTATCCGACTGAACACTGAAGCTTTCTTT. It is translated as CASSIRLNTEAFF.

This clone has just a few counts. CDR3 DNA: TGTGCCAGCTCACCAAAGGGGGCTTCAGGGGGCTACACCTTC. Amino acid sequence: CASSPKGASGGYTF. This chain links TRBV18 with TRBJ1-2, with 7 bases identical to TRBD1. The germline gives CDR1 KGHSH, CDR2 LQKENI. This CDR3 region has 14 residues. V lost 2 bases, J lost 8 bases, and 8 bases stayed unmatched. The variable domain in full, completed from reference TRBV18 and TRBJ1-2, reads NAGVMQNPRHLVRRRGQEARLRCSPMKGHSHVYWYRQLPEEGLKFMVYLQKENIIDESGMPKERFSAEFPKEGPSILRIQQVVRGDSAAYFCASSPKGASGGYTFGSGTRLTVV.

This clone is a singleton in its sample. The genes are TRBV5-6 and TRBJ1-5, with 10 positions matching TRBD1. The CDR3 has 15 amino acids. In germline, CDR1 is SGHDT, CDR2 YYEEEE. V gave up 5 bases and J gave up 6 bases; unmatched junction bases: 8. The CDR3 reads CASSSGTGASQPQHF. DNA of the CDR3: TGTGCCAGCAGTTCCGGGACAGGGGCAAGTCAGCCCCAGCATTTT.

The chain joins TRBV10-3 to TRBJ1-1; D may be TRBD1 (5 bases). The CDR3 length is 15 residues. Germline V CDR1 and CDR2: ENHRY, SYGVKD. With 6 bases removed from V and 0 bases from J, the gap between germline ends came to 14 bases. CDR3 protein: CAIRGVGGVNTEAFF. For the CDR3, the DNA is TGTGCCATCAGGGGAGTGGGGGGTGTGAACACTGAAGCTTTCTTT.

This clone occurred many times. The chain combines TRBV6-5 with TRBJ1-4; no definite D call. Trimming pared 3 bases from V and 2 bases from J, leaving 10 bases between. This CDR3 is built from 15 residues. Germline V lookup: CDR1 MNHEY, CDR2 SVGAGI. In DNA form, the CDR3 reads TGTGCCAGCAGTTATGCCCAACTCACTAATGAAAAACTGTTTTTT. Translation: CASSYAQLTNEKLFF.

This clone has just one count. This sample also contains other DNA sequences that code for the same CDR3. The chain couples TRBV7-2 to TRBJ2-3; D is possibly TRBD1 (6 bases). V was clipped by 5 bases and J by 2 bases, with 11 bases between them. Per the germline V gene, CDR1 is SGHTA and CDR2 is FQGNSA. CDR3 size: 14 residues. The DNA for the CDR3 is TGTGCCAGCAGCCTCCAGGGGTACACAGATACGCAGTATTTT. Amino acid sequence: CASSLQGYTDTQYF.

J is TRBJ2-3 and V is TRBV29-1; 12 bases align to TRBD2. The CDR3 sequence is 16 residues long. Germline CDR1 is SQVTM and CDR2 is ANQGSEA. Trimming cost V 7 bases and J 1 base; bases outside gene matches: 9. CDR3 coding DNA: TGCAGCGCTGGGTCAAGGACTAGCGGGGGCACAGATACGCAGTATTTT. The encoded protein is CSAGSRTSGGTDTQYF.

CDR3 region: CASSIPGQTYEQYF. The CDR3 DNA reads TGTGCCAGCAGCATTCCGGGACAGACCTACGAGCAGTACTTC. The chain uses TRBV5-8 and TRBJ2-7; 7 bases line up with TRBD1. The CDR3 length is 14 residues. V lost 4 bases to trimming and J lost 2 bases; unmatched junction nucleotides: 6. CDR1 is SGHTS, CDR2 YDEGEE, per germline.

The chain's CDR3 is CASSVHGETEAFF. Written as DNA, the CDR3 is TGTGCCAGCAGCGTACATGGAGAAACTGAAGCTTTCTTT. This sequence joins TRBV9 and TRBJ1-1; D is unresolved. The V gene lost 1 base and the J gene lost 5 bases, with 9 bases spanning the gap. CDR1 and CDR2 from the germline V gene are SGDLS and YYNGEE. The CDR3 consists of 13 residues.

The chain carries TRBV19 and TRBJ1-1, with D possibly matching TRBD1 (6 bases). The V end lost 5 bases, the J end lost 2 bases, and 9 bases lay between the germline ends. The CDR3 has 13 amino acids. Germline CDR1 is LNHDA and CDR2 is SQIVND (reference sequence). CDR3 sequence: CASSQGINTEAFF. As DNA, the CDR3 is TGTGCCAGTAGTCAGGGGATTAACACTGAAGCTTTCTTT.

The chain couples TRBV25-1 to TRBJ1-2; no firm D call. The CDR3 runs 16 residues. The germline gives CDR1 MGHDK, CDR2 SYGVNS. Trimming took off 3 bases at V and 2 bases at J, with 16 bases between the two ends. CDR3 sequence: CASSDPSRTANYGYTF. Written as DNA, the CDR3 is TGTGCCAGCAGTGACCCTTCCCGGACGGCGAACTATGGCTACACCTTC.

The genes are TRBV6-5 and TRBJ1-1; possibly TRBD1 for D (6 bases). CDR3 length: 13 amino acids. V lost 8 bases and J 2 bases, leaving 12 bases between the germline ends. Per germline, CDR1 MNHEY and CDR2 SVGAGI. Here the CDR3 DNA reads TGTGCCAGCCCTGGGGGCGAAAACACTGAAGCTTTCTTT. Translation gives CASPGGENTEAFF.